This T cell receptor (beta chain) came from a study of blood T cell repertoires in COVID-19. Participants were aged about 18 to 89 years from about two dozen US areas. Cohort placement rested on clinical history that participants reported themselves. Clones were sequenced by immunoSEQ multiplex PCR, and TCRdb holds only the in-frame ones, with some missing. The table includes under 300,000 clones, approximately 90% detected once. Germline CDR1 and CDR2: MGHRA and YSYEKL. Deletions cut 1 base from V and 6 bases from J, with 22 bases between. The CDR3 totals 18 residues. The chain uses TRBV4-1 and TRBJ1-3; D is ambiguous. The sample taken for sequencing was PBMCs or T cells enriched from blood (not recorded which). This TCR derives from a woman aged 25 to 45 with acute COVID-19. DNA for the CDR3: TGCGCCAGCAGCCAAGTAGATATGGGATTTCGAGGGTCAAACACCATATATTTT. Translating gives CASSQVDMGFRGSNTIYF.